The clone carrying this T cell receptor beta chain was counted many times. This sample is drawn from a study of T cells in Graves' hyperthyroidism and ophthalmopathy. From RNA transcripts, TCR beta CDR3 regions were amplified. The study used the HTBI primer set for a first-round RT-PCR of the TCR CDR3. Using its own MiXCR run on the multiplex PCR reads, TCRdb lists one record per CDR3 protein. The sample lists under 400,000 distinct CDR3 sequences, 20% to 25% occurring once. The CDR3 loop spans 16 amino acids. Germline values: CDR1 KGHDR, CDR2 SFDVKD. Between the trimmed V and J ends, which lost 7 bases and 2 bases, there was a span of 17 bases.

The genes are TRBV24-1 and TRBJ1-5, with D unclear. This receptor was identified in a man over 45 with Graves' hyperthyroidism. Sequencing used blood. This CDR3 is CATSAAGRSGNQPQHF. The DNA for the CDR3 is TGTGCCACCAGCGCGGCGGGGAGGAGTGGCAATCAGCCCCAGCATTTT.